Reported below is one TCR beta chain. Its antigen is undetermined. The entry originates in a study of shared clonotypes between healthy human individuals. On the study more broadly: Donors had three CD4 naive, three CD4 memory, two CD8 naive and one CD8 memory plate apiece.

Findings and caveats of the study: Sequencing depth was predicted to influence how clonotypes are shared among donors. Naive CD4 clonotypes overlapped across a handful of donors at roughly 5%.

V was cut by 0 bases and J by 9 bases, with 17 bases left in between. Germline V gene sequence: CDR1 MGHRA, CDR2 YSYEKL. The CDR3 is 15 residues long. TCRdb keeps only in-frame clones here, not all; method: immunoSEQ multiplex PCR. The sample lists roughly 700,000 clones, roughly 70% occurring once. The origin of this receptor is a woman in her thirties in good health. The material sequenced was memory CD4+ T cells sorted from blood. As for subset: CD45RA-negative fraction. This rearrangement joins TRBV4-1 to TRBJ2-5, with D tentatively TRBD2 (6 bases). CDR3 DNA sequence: TGCGCCAGCAGCCAAGATTTCGGAGGGATCTTGCCCCAGTACTTC. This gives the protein CASSQDFGGILPQYF.